The 19 T cell receptor beta chains reported below all come from one sample, sequenced in a study of human T cells and chemical hapten exposure (dated by TCRdb to about 2021). Receptors were amplified or captured by RACE. The data were produced on a NextSeq 500. Through fastp at Q25 and MiXCR, TCRdb rebuilt clones from the public reads, retaining in-frame beta chains. CDR3 protein duplicates are merged, each entry listing the most common genes and DNA. A total of a few hundred thousand distinct CDR3 sequences appear in this sample, 5.5% of them only once. More than 8% of the sample rests with the top ten. The time point label, as the study defines it: pre-sensitization, week 0. This specimen's treatment or condition label, per the study, means: therapeutic diphenylcyclopropenone sensitization with weekly scalp DPC. Here the sequenced sample was whole blood, taken in connection with sensitization to the hapten diphenylcyclopropenone (DPC). Every receptor here comes from a woman under 30 with alopecia areata. Some clones in this sample may be carry-over from other donors' samples.

V gene TRBV6-5 combines with J gene TRBJ1-2; tentative D call: TRBD1 (5 bases). This CDR3 region has 16 residues. Germline CDR1 MNHEY, CDR2 SVGAGI. The V gene lost 5 bases and the J gene lost 4 bases, with 20 bases spanning the gap. The CDR3: CASSPPTQGGSYGYTF. The DNA of the CDR3 is TGTGCCAGCAGTCCCCCTACCCAGGGCGGTAGCTATGGCTACACCTTC.

This clonotype was counted ten times or more. The chain has TRBV12-3 or TRBV12-4 and TRBJ1-2; D may be TRBD1 (6 bases). V shed 8 bases and J shed 7 bases, with 20 bases lying between them. The CDR3 runs to 14 residues. The CDR3 bases are TGTGCCAGCGTCCCGGGCGGGGGGCAACGTGGCTACACCTTC. Amino acids: CASVPGGGQRGYTF.

This clonotype was picked up a small number of times. The genes are TRBV11-2 and TRBJ2-3; D is unclear. This CDR3 is 13 amino acids long. Germline V CDR1 and CDR2: SGHAT, FQNNGV. With 6 bases removed from V and 0 bases from J, the gap between germline ends came to 7 bases. CDR3 sequence: CASREGSTDTQYF. The CDR3 region has the DNA TGTGCCAGCAGGGAAGGGAGCACAGATACGCAGTATTTT.

This clonotype was counted a few times. The chain uses TRBV5-1 and TRBJ1-1; D not resolved. The CDR3 spans 13 residues. Germline V gene sequence: CDR1 SGHRS, CDR2 YFSETQ. V was shortened by 3 bases and J by 4 bases, with 10 bases between the two germline ends. The CDR3 region is CASSSLEGTEAFF. The CDR3 DNA reads as TGCGCCAGCAGCTCCCTCGAGGGCACTGAAGCTTTCTTT.

The chain couples TRBV29-1 to TRBJ2-5; D uncertain. This CDR3 region has 10 residues. Between the trimmed V and J ends, which lost 5 bases and 2 bases, there was a span of 3 bases. Germline values: CDR1 SQVTM, CDR2 ANQGSEA. CDR3 in DNA: TGCAGCGTTTTTCAAGAGACCCAGTACTTC. Translated, it gives CSVFQETQYF.

The rearrangement links TRBV27 to TRBJ1-5; possibly TRBD1 for D (6 bases). CDR3 length equals 17 residues. Germline-derived CDR1 and CDR2 are MNHEY and SMNVEV (reference sequence). The V end was cut by 6 bases, the J end by 6 bases, with 24 bases between. The CDR3 loop reads CASSLIPTSRGGQPQHF. The CDR3 DNA is TGTGCCAGCAGCCTAATCCCCACCAGCAGGGGCGGTCAGCCCCAGCATTTT.

This clonotype was counted only a few times. This chain connects TRBV2 to TRBJ2-5; weak D call: TRBD1 (6 bases). V was clipped by 1 base and J by 1 base, with 10 bases between them. This CDR3 is 15 amino acids long. The germline V gene encodes CDR1 SNHLY and CDR2 FYNNEI. CDR3 residues: CASSEEQGPQETQYF. Written as DNA, the CDR3 is TGTGCCAGCAGTGAAGAACAGGGCCCCCAAGAGACCCAGTACTTC.

The chain uses TRBV5-4 and TRBJ2-3; D remains ambiguous. The CDR3 loop spans 14 amino acids. V was trimmed by 0 bases and J by 1 base, leaving 6 bases between them. The germline V gene encodes CDR1 SGHNT and CDR2 YYREEE (reference sequence). CDR3 DNA sequence: TGTGCCAGCAGCTTGGTGATCGGCACAGATACGCAGTATTTT. It codes for CASSLVIGTDTQYF.

This clonotype appeared many times. The chain carries TRBV6-1 and TRBJ2-3; maybe TRBD2 (6 bases). The CDR3 consists of 13 residues. Germline V gene sequence: CDR1 MNHNS, CDR2 SASEGT. CDR3 sequence reads: CASTPGEADTQYF. As DNA, the CDR3 is TGTGCTTCAACCCCGGGGGAAGCAGATACGCAGTATTTT.

This clonotype was observed a few times. This chain uses TRBV18 with TRBJ2-7; TRBD1 might be the D (6 bases). Trimming pared 1 base from V and 3 bases from J, leaving 10 bases between. Germline V gives CDR1 KGHSH, CDR2 LQKENI. The CDR3 length is 14 residues. DNA for the CDR3: TGTGCCAGCTCACCACGGGCAGGGGACTACGAGCAGTACTTC. This encodes CASSPRAGDYEQYF.

This clonotype appeared a few times. The chain is built from TRBV7-9 and TRBJ2-5, with D perhaps TRBD1 (5 bases). Trimming stripped 3 bases from V and 5 bases from J, with 19 bases between. Germline V gene sequence: CDR1 SEHNR, CDR2 FQNEAQ (reference sequence). CDR3 size: 16 residues. The CDR3: CASSFPAEGKGETQYF. Written as DNA, the CDR3 is TGTGCCAGCAGCTTCCCTGCTGAAGGGAAGGGGGAGACCCAGTACTTC.

V and J are TRBV6-5 and TRBJ2-7, with D uncertain. Trimming removed 0 bases at V and 1 base at J, with 16 bases between. Looked up from germline, CDR1 is MNHEY and CDR2 is SVGAGI. The CDR3 has 17 amino acids. CDR3 sequence: CASSYSALPPLSYEQYF. CDR3 nucleotide sequence: TGTGCCAGCAGTTACTCCGCCCTTCCACCTCTTTCCTACGAGCAGTACTTC.

The rearrangement uses TRBV24-1 and TRBJ2-3; 9 bases map to TRBD2. Germline values: CDR1 KGHDR, CDR2 SFDVKD. This CDR3 has 17 residues. V lost 0 bases to trimming and J lost 4 bases; unmatched junction nucleotides: 7. Here the CDR3 reads CATSDLNRRGGADTQYF. The CDR3 DNA reads as TGTGCCACCAGTGATTTGAATCGGCGGGGGGGAGCAGATACGCAGTATTTT.

The sample holds a few counts of this clonotype. The CDR3 nucleotides are TGTGCCAGCATGTCCGGACAGTTATCTGGAGGTGATACGCAGTATTTT. Translating it yields CASMSGQLSGGDTQYF. The V and J genes are TRBV6-2 or TRBV6-3 and TRBJ2-3, with D perhaps TRBD1 (6 bases). The CDR3 contains 16 residues. In germline, CDR1 is MNHEY, CDR2 SVGEGT. The V end was cut by 7 bases, the J end by 6 bases, with 23 bases between.

Many counts were recorded for this clonotype. CDR3 nucleotides: TGTGCCAGCAGTTCCCTCAAGCGGGGGGTCTACAATGAGCAGTTCTTC. Protein: CASSSLKRGVYNEQFF. V usage is TRBV28 and J usage is TRBJ2-1; 9 bases line up with TRBD2. The germline gives CDR1 MDHEN, CDR2 SYDVKM. The CDR3 contains 16 residues. V dropped 4 bases and J dropped 3; count of bases not matched to a gene: 7. The whole variable domain, filled in from reference TRBV28 and TRBJ2-1, reads DVKVTQSSRYLVKRTGEKVFLECVQDMDHENMFWYRQDPGLGLRLIYFSYDVKMKEKGDIPEGYSVSREKKERFSLILESASTNQTSMYLCASSSLKRGVYNEQFFGPGTRLTVL.

This clonotype has only a few counts. This chain links TRBV18 with TRBJ1-6; 8 nucleotides match TRBD1. The length of the CDR3 is 17 residues. Trimming cost V 6 bases and J 11 bases; bases outside gene matches: 18. Germline V gene lookup returns CDR1 KGHSH and CDR2 LQKENI. CDR3 loop: CASSGRWAGQGGTPLHF. The CDR3 DNA follows: TGTGCCAGCTCGGGACGGTGGGCCGGACAGGGTGGCACACCCCTCCACTTT.

This clonotype has ten or more counts. The CDR3 sequence is CASSDTEAFF. As DNA, the CDR3 is TGTGCCAGCAGCGACACTGAAGCTTTCTTT. This chain connects TRBV28 to TRBJ1-1; D remains ambiguous. This CDR3 contains 10 residues. Between the trimmed V and J ends, which lost 6 bases and 3 bases, there was a span of 2 bases. Germline V lookup: CDR1 MDHEN, CDR2 SYDVKM.

This clonotype has a count of ten or more. The V and J genes are TRBV6-5 and TRBJ2-7; D possibly uses TRBD1 or TRBD2 (5 bases each). Between the trimmed V and J ends, which lost 2 bases and 2 bases, there was a span of 13 bases. CDR1 and CDR2 (germline): MNHEY, SVGAGI. The CDR3 length is 15 residues. The CDR3 DNA reads TGTGCCAGCAGTTACAGGGGAGAGGGAACCTACGAGCAGTACTTC. Protein product: CASSYRGEGTYEQYF.

This clonotype has more than one count but fewer than ten. The chain links TRBV7-3 to TRBJ2-7; 10 nucleotides agree with TRBD2. The trim removed 5 bases at V and 12 bases at J, leaving 13 bases unmatched. The CDR3 contains 14 residues. Germline assignment: CDR1 SGHTA and CDR2 FQGTGA. CDR3 loop: CASSLTDGTSERYF. CDR3 sequence (DNA): TGTGCCAGCAGCCTTACTGACGGGACTAGCGAACGGTACTTC.